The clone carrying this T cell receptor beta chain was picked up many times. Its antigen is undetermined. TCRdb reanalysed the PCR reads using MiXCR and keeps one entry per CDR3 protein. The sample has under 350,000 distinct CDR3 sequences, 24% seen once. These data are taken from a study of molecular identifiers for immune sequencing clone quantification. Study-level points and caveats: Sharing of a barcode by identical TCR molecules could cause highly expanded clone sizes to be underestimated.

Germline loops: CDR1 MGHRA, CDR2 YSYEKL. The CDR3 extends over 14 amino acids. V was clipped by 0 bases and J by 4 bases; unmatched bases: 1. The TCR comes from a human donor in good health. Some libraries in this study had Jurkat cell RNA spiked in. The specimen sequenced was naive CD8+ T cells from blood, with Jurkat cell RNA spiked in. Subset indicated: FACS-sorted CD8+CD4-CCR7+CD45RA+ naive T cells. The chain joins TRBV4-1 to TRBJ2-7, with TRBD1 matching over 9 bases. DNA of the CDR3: TGCGCCAGCAGCCAAGAGGGACAGGGATACGAGCAGTACTTC. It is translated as CASSQEGQGYEQYF.